What follows are 21 T cell receptor beta chains derived from one specimen sequenced in a study of metastatic and nonmetastatic thyroid tumors. Thyroid surgery was performed in patients who had received no treatment beforehand. With MiXCR, TCRdb reprocessed the PCR reads. The table shows approximately 35,000 clones, with 10% to 11% occurring only once. Sequences were obtained from blood. These receptor sequences come from a female donor with papillary thyroid cancer or a benign thyroid nodule (not recorded which). Some clones in this sample may be carry-over from other donors' samples.

This clone showed up many times. The chain is built from TRBV12-3 or TRBV12-4 and TRBJ2-1, with 9 positions matching TRBD2. The CDR3 covers 15 residues. With 5 bases clipped from V and 9 bases from J, the junction kept 11 bases outside the gene matches. The CDR3, as DNA: TGTGCCAGCAGTCCAGAGGCGGGAGGGCCGGGTGAGCAGTTCTTC. Translation gives CASSPEAGGPGEQFF.

This clone was counted ten times or more. V usage is TRBV20-1 and J usage is TRBJ2-1; a weak D match, TRBD2 (5 bases). The CDR3 covers 16 residues. From germline, CDR1 is DFQATT and CDR2 SNEGSKA (reference sequence). Deletions cut 1 base from V and 4 bases from J, with 17 bases between. CDR3 protein: CSARVPSAVWYNEQFF. The CDR3 coding sequence is TGCAGTGCTAGAGTCCCTTCAGCGGTTTGGTACAATGAGCAGTTCTTC.

This clone was recorded many times. V and J are TRBV20-1 and TRBJ2-1; 8 bases agree with TRBD2. Trimming took 5 bases from V and 2 from J; bases not matched to a gene: 14. The germline CDR1 and CDR2 sequences are DFQATT and SNEGSKA (reference sequence). The CDR3 has 17 residues. CDR3 DNA sequence: TGCAGTGCTGATTTGTCCTCGACTAGCGCACCCTACAATGAGCAGTTCTTC. Amino acid sequence: CSADLSSTSAPYNEQFF.

The chain uses TRBV7-2 and TRBJ2-5; 7 bases match TRBD2. Per germline, CDR1 SGHTA and CDR2 FQGNSA. Unmatched junction bases numbered 9, after V lost 3 bases and J lost 5 bases. The CDR3 is 15 residues long. The chain's CDR3 is CASSFGGESIETQYF. As DNA, the CDR3 is TGTGCCAGCAGCTTTGGGGGGGAGAGTATCGAGACCCAGTACTTC. The full variable domain, rest sourced from reference TRBV7-2 and TRBJ2-5, is GAGVSQSPSNKVTEKGKDVELRCDPISGHTALYWYRQSLGQGLEFLIYFQGNSAPDKSGLPSDRFSAERTGGSVSTLTIQRTQQEDSAVYLCASSFGGESIETQYFGPGTRLLVL.

The sample holds many counts of this clone. J is TRBJ1-1 and V is TRBV19, with D possibly matching TRBD1 (6 bases). CDR1 and CDR2 from the germline V gene are LNHDA and SQIVND (reference sequence). This CDR3 comprises 15 residues. Trimming took off 6 bases at V and 1 base at J, with 15 bases between the two ends. The CDR3 reads CASSIRRGANTEAFF. The CDR3, as DNA: TGTGCCAGTAGCATACGGAGGGGGGCGAACACTGAAGCTTTCTTT.

By proportion, this clone is medium-sized. The V gene is TRBV9, the J gene TRBJ2-5; D is perhaps TRBD1 (7 bases). V lost 3 bases, J lost 5 bases, and 17 bases lay in between. Germline loops: CDR1 SGDLS, CDR2 YYNGEE. This CDR3 spans 15 amino acids. The CDR3 is CASSAAGGGMETQYF. CDR3 sequence (DNA): TGTGCCAGCAGCGCGGCAGGGGGAGGAATGGAGACCCAGTACTTC.

This clone was detected ten times or more. This chain links TRBV10-1 with TRBJ2-1, with a possible D match to TRBD2 (6 bases). Germline assignment: CDR1 WNHNN and CDR2 SYGVQD (reference sequence). The CDR3 covers 14 residues. Trimming pared 3 bases from V and 4 bases from J, leaving 10 bases between. The CDR3 spells CASSDSGVYNEQFF. The CDR3 nucleotides are TGCGCCAGCAGTGATTCGGGGGTTTACAATGAGCAGTTCTTC.

This clone was counted at least ten times. With a much larger clone just one base away, this may be a read error. The chain couples TRBV19 to TRBJ1-1, with D possibly TRBD1 on 6 matching bases. The CDR3 is 13 residues long. Germline V gives CDR1 LNHDA, CDR2 SQIVND (reference sequence). Trimming removed 2 bases from V and 7 bases from J, with 11 bases in between. CDR3 residues: CASSITGMIEAFF. The CDR3 nucleotides read TGTGCCAGTAGTATAACAGGGATGATTGAAGCTTTCTTT.

This clone was observed a few times. The genes are TRBV7-2 and TRBJ2-7; D not resolved. V shed 9 bases and J shed 5 bases, with 14 bases lying between them. Per the germline V gene, CDR1 is SGHTA and CDR2 is FQGNSA. The CDR3 length is 12 residues. CDR3 sequence: CASIYYDDEQYF. The CDR3 nucleotides are TGTGCCAGTATCTACTACGACGACGAGCAGTACTTC. Drawing the rest from reference TRBV7-2 and TRBJ2-7, the complete variable domain is GAGVSQSPSNKVTEKGKDVELRCDPISGHTALYWYRQSLGQGLEFLIYFQGNSAPDKSGLPSDRFSAERTGGSVSTLTIQRTQQEDSAVYLCASIYYDDEQYFGPGTRLTVT.

This clone was observed many times. V is TRBV5-1 and J is TRBJ1-2, with a possible D match to TRBD1 (6 bases). Germline assignment: CDR1 SGHRS and CDR2 YFSETQ. The V end was cut by 3 bases, the J end by 4 bases, with 16 bases between. The CDR3 runs to 15 residues. In DNA, the CDR3 is TGCGCCAGCAGCTGGGGACAACACCCCTCCTATGGCTACACCTTC. Translating it yields CASSWGQHPSYGYTF.

This clone was detected only a few times. The chain employs TRBV2 and TRBJ2-7; D not certain. In germline, CDR1 is SNHLY, CDR2 FYNNEI. This CDR3 has 11 residues. V lost 7 bases and J 1 base, leaving 5 bases between the germline ends. The CDR3 nucleotides read TGTGCCAGCATTAGATCCTACGAGCAGTACTTC. It is translated as CASIRSYEQYF.

This clone was seen repeatedly, ten times or more. The J gene is TRBJ1-1, the V gene TRBV7-9; D remains ambiguous. V lost 5 bases, J lost 0 bases, and 7 bases lay in between. Germline values: CDR1 SEHNR, CDR2 FQNEAQ (reference sequence). The CDR3 runs 13 residues. For the CDR3, the DNA is TGTGCCAGCAGCGCGTACTTGAACACTGAAGCTTTCTTT. Protein: CASSAYLNTEAFF.

As concerns this clone: A much larger clone lies one base from this, so it may be a read error. Other DNA sequences in this sample translate to the same CDR3. V and J are TRBV5-4 and TRBJ2-3; possibly TRBD2 for D (5 bases). Germline V lookup: CDR1 SGHNT, CDR2 YYREEE (reference sequence). This CDR3 has 15 amino acids. CDR3 DNA sequence: TGTGCGAGCAGCTTGGAGGCCGAAAACACAGATACGCAGTATTTT. Translated: CASSLEAENTDTQYF.

The sample holds many counts of this clone. The chain joins TRBV27 to TRBJ2-3; a possible D gene is TRBD2 (6 bases). Germline CDR1 MNHEY, CDR2 SMNVEV (reference sequence). CDR3 size: 15 residues. Trimming pared 3 bases from V and 0 bases from J, leaving 10 bases between. DNA of the CDR3: TGTGCCAGCAGTTTGCCGGGAGCTAGCACAGATACGCAGTATTTT. Protein: CASSLPGASTDTQYF.

About this clone itself: One end of the junction varies from germline; a read error may be responsible. CDR3 sequence (DNA): TGTGCCAGTAGTCCGGGACGGAATAAGTATGGATACACCTTC. Protein product: CASSPGRNKYGYTF. This chain connects TRBV19 to TRBJ1-2; the D gene is possibly TRBD1 (5 bases). Germline V gene lookup returns CDR1 LNHDA and CDR2 SQIVND (reference sequence). The length of the CDR3 is 14 residues.

The rearrangement links TRBV9 to TRBJ2-2; D is possibly TRBD2 (6 bases). V was shortened by 5 bases and J by 1 base, with 9 bases between the two germline ends. This CDR3 is 14 amino acids long. Germline CDR1 and CDR2: SGDLS and YYNGEE. The CDR3 reads CASRLAVNTGELFF. For the CDR3, the DNA is TGTGCCAGCAGATTAGCGGTGAACACCGGGGAGCTGTTTTTT.

This clone was counted at least ten times. In DNA, the CDR3 is TGTGCCAGTAGTATGGACGGAGGGACCACTGAAGCTTTCTTT. Amino acid sequence: CASSMDGGTTEAFF. V gene TRBV19 combines with J gene TRBJ1-1, with D possibly matching TRBD1 (5 bases). Trimming left V 3 bases short and J 4 bases short, with 12 bases between. This CDR3 has 14 residues. The germline CDR1 and CDR2 sequences are LNHDA and SQIVND (reference sequence).

The V gene is TRBV20-1, the J gene TRBJ2-1; the match to TRBD1 covers 8 bases. With V trimmed by 5 bases and J by 5 bases, 11 bases remained unmatched. There are 15 residues in the CDR3. Per germline, CDR1 DFQATT and CDR2 SNEGSKA (reference sequence). CDR3 DNA sequence: TGCAGTGCTTGGGGAAGAAGGACAGGGAACAATGAGCAGTTCTTC. Translating gives CSAWGRRTGNNEQFF.

Many counts were recorded for this clone. The chain recombines TRBV7-9 with TRBJ2-1, with 8 nucleotides matching TRBD2. Germline V gives CDR1 SEHNR, CDR2 FQNEAQ (reference sequence). This CDR3 is 15 amino acids long. Trimming took 2 bases from V and 2 from J; bases not matched to a gene: 2. The CDR3 bases are TGTGCCAGCAGCTTAACGGGGGGGCCCTACAATGAGCAGTTCTTC. Translating it yields CASSLTGGPYNEQFF.

This clone was seen ten or more times. V and J are TRBV6-5 and TRBJ1-1; D not certain. Trimming pared 0 bases from V and 0 bases from J, leaving 8 bases between. CDR1 and CDR2 from the germline V gene are MNHEY and SVGAGI. CDR3 length equals 15 residues. CDR3 nucleotide sequence: TGTGCCAGCAGTTACTCTAGGGCAGTGAACACTGAAGCTTTCTTT. It yields the protein CASSYSRAVNTEAFF.

Many counts were recorded for this clone. The chain links TRBV10-3 to TRBJ2-3, with TRBD2 matching 13 bases. From germline, CDR1 is ENHRY and CDR2 SYGVKD. The junction had 5 bases not matched to a gene; V was cut back by 3 bases and J by 2 bases. This CDR3 has 17 residues. CDR3 DNA sequence: TGTGCCATCAGTGACCCGGGACTAGCGGGGCTCACAGATACGCAGTATTTT. Encoded protein: CAISDPGLAGLTDTQYF.